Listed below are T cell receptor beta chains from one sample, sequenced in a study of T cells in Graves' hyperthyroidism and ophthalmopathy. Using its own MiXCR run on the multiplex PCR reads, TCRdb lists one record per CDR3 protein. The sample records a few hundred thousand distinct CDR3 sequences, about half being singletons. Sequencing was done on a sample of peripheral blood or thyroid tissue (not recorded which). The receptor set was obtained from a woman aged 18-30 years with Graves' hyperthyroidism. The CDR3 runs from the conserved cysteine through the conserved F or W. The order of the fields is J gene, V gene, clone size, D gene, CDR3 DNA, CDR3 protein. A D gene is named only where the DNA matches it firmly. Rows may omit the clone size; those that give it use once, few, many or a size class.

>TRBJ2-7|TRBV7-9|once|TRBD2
TGTGCCAGCAGCCGCCGTAGCGGGACCTTAACCTACGAGCAGTACTTC
CASSRRSGTLTYEQYF
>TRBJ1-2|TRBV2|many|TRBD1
TGTGCCAGCACCAGGGGGCTGTGGGGCTACACCTTC
CASTRGLWGYTF
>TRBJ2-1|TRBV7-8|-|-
TGTGCCAGCAGCCAGGGGAGGAGAAGTGAGCAGTTCTTC
CASSQGRRSEQFF
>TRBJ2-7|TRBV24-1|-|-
TGTGCCACCAGTGACCCGTCTCGAGGGGCGGACGAGCAGTACTTC
CATSDPSRGADEQYF
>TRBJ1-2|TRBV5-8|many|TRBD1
TGTGCCAGCAGCACGACCTCGACAGGGGACTATGGCTACACCTTC
CASSTTSTGDYGYTF
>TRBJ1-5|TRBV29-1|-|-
TGCAGCGTGGGACGGCGACAAGAGACCCAGCATTTT
CSVGRRQETQHF
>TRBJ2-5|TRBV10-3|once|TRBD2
TGTGCCATCAGTGAAGGGGGACTAGCGGGAACGGAGACCCAGTACTTC
CAISEGGLAGTETQYF
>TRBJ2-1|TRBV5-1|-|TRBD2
TGCGCCAGCAGAACCGGGGCTAGCGGGATGAATGAGCAGTTCTTC
CASRTGASGMNEQFF
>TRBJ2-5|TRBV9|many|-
TGTGCCAGCAGCGTAGGGCGGGATCAGGGAGAGACCCAGTACTTC
CASSVGRDQGETQYF
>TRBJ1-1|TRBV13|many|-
TGTGCCAGCAGCTGGCGACAGATGAACACTGAAGCTTTCTTT
CASSWRQMNTEAFF
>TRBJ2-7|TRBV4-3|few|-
TGCGCCAGCAGCCAAGTTATAGGACACTACGAGCAGTACTTC
CASSQVIGHYEQYF
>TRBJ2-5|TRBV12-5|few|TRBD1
TGTGCTAGTGGTTTAAGACAGGGGACGTTGGAGACCCAGTACTTC
CASGLRQGTLETQYF
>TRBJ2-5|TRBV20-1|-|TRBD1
TGCAGTGCTAGAGTGTCAGACAGGGCGACCCAGTACTTC
CSARVSDRATQYF
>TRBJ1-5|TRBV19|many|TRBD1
TGTGCCAGTGCGGGACAGGGCAATCAGCCCCAGCATTTT
CASAGQGNQPQHF
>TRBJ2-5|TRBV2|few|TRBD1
TGTGCCAGCAGGGGGGGACAGGGCGGCAATCAGCCCCAGTACTTC
CASRGGQGGNQPQYF
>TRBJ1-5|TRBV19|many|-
-
CASSTSGRDNQPQHF
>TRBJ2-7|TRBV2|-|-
TGTGCCAGCAGATCGACCCGGGTCTCCTACAATGAGCAGTACTTC
CASRSTRVSYNEQYF
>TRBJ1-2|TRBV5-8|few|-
TGTGCCAGCAGCTTGGCCCTCGGGGGCCCAAGCGGAGAGGGCCACACCTTC
CASSLALGGPSGEGHTF
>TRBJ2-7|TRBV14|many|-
TGTGCCAGCAGCCATCAGGGTATCCCCGAGCAGTACTTC
CASSHQGIPEQYF
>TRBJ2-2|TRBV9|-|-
TGTGCCAGTAGTATAGTGGGTTCCAACACCGGGGAGCTGTTTTTT
CASSIVGSNTGELFF
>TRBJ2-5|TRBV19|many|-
TGTGCCAGTAGTATTTTCGAATTGGGACGTCGGGAGACCCAGTACTTC
CASSIFELGRRETQYF
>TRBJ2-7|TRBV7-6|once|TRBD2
TGTGCCAGCAGCTCGGGGACTAGCGGGGCAATGCGGTACTTC
CASSSGTSGAMRYF
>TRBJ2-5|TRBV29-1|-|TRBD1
TGCAGCATCCTGACAGGGGAAGGGGCCCAGTACTTC
CSILTGEGAQYF
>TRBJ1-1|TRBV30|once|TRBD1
TGTGCCTGGGGGACAGGGGACAGGCGGTCCCCTGAAGCTTTCTTT
CAWGTGDRRSPEAFF
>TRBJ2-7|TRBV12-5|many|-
TGTGCTAGTGGTTTGGAACCCTTCTACGAGCAGTACTTC
CASGLEPFYEQYF
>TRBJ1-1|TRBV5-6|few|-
TGTGCCAGCAGCCGGACAGCGGGTAGAAACACTGAAGCTTTCTTT
CASSRTAGRNTEAFF
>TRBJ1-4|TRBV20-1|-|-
TGCAGTGCTAGTATGGGAGGCTTAGAGGAAAAACTGTTTTTT
CSASMGGLEEKLFF
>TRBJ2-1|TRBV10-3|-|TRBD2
TGTGCCATCTCTCGAACTAGCGGGAGTATTAGTGAGCAGTTCTTC
CAISRTSGSISEQFF
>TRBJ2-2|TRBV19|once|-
TGTGCCAGTAGTAAACCGGGAACCCACACCGGGGAGCTGTTTTTT
CASSKPGTHTGELFF
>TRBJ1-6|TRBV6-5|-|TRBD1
TGTGCCAGCAGTTCTAGCGGGACAGGGTTTGTCACCCTCCACTTT
CASSSSGTGFVTLHF
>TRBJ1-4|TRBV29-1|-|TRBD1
TGCAGCGTCAGGACAGGGAGGGATGAAAAACTGTTTTTT
CSVRTGRDEKLFF
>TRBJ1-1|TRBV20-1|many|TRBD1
TGCAGTGCTCGAGGGGGCGGACCGGGCGCTGAAGCTTTCTTT
CSARGGGPGAEAFF
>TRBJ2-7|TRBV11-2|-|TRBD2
TGTGCCAGCACCTCTAGGGCGGGAGAGGGAAACTACGAGCAGTACTTC
CASTSRAGEGNYEQYF
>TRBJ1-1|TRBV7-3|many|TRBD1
TGTGCCAGCAGCTTAACGGGGACAGTGGTCAACACTGAAGCTTTCTTT
CASSLTGTVVNTEAFF
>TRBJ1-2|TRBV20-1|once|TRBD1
TGCAGTGCCCGGGACAGGGAGCGGTCTAACTATGGCTACACCTTC
CSARDRERSNYGYTF
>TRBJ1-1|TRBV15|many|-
TGTGCCACCAGCAGAGATCTGAGGACAGTGAACACTGAAGCTTTCTTT
CATSRDLRTVNTEAFF
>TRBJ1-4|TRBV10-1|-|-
TGTGCCAGCTCACCACCGTTGGGGATTGACGCTAATGAAAAACTGTTTTTT
CASSPPLGIDANEKLFF
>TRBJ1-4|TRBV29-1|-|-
TGCAGCGTTAACGGCATCTCACAGACTAATGAAAAACTGTTTTTT
CSVNGISQTNEKLFF
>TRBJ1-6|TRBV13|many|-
TGTGCCAGCACCATTGGACTTACCCCCTCCTATAATTCACCCCTCCACTTT
CASTIGLTPSYNSPLHF
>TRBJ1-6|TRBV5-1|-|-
TGCGCCAGCAGGGCAGACGGGCGCTCACCCCTCTACTTT
CASRADGRSPLYF
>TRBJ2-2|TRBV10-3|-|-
TGTGCCATCAGTGGGACATCGAACACCGGGGAGCTGTTTTTT
CAISGTSNTGELFF